The 5 T cell receptor beta chains in this list originate from one sample, sequenced in a study of multiple sclerosis patients with progressive multifocal leukoencephalopathy. Time point in this sample: approximately 12 months of natalizumab therapy. Generated by immunoSEQ multiplex PCR, the TCRdb table keeps only in-frame clones and is missing some. The sample shows about 25,000 clones, approximately 90% of them seen only once. This sample comprised PBMCs, obtained from a patient treated with natalizumab. Source of these receptors: a man aged 30 to 45 with multiple sclerosis.

CDR3: CASSHSGSTHNEQFF. The CDR3 DNA sequence: TGTGCCAGCAGCCATAGCGGGAGTACCCACAATGAGCAGTTCTTC. The chain couples TRBV7-8 to TRBJ2-1; TRBD2 agrees at 9 bases. With 5 bases clipped from V and 5 bases from J, the junction kept 7 bases outside the gene matches. CDR3 size: 15 residues. Germline V gene lookup returns CDR1 SGHVS and CDR2 FQNEAQ.

The chain carries TRBV4-3 and TRBJ2-7; no definite D call. Trimming took off 0 bases at V and 5 bases at J, with 14 bases between the two ends. The CDR3 consists of 15 residues. Germline values: CDR1 LGHNA, CDR2 YSLEER. For the CDR3, the DNA is TGCGCCAGCAGCCAAGATTTAATTAGGGTAAACGAGCAGTACTTC. It specifies CASSQDLIRVNEQYF.

J is TRBJ2-1 and V is TRBV9; no definite D call. V was clipped by 4 bases and J by 7 bases, with 15 bases between them. The length of the CDR3 is 14 residues. Germline CDR1 is SGDLS and CDR2 is YYNGEE. The CDR3 DNA reads TGTGCCAGCAGCCCCACCGGTGCGCGGAATGAGCAGTTCTTC. As protein: CASSPTGARNEQFF.

The V and J genes are TRBV19 and TRBJ1-3; tentatively, D is TRBD1 (6 bases). The germline gives CDR1 LNHDA, CDR2 SQIVND (reference sequence). Deletions cut 6 bases from V and 0 bases from J, with 12 bases between. This CDR3 is 15 amino acids long. CDR3 bases: TGTGCCAGTAGCCAGGGGCAGAGCTCTGGAAACACCATATATTTT. Protein sequence: CASSQGQSSGNTIYF.

V usage is TRBV4-2 and J usage is TRBJ2-1; 7 bases match TRBD2. V was pared by 0 bases and J by 0 bases, with 2 bases of the junction left unmatched. The CDR3 spans 16 residues. CDR1 is LGHNA and CDR2 is YNFKEQ in the germline V gene. The CDR3 sequence is CASSQDLADSYNEQFF. In DNA form, the CDR3 reads TGTGCCAGCAGCCAAGACCTAGCGGACTCCTACAATGAGCAGTTCTTC.